This T cell receptor beta chain was captured by sequencing in a study of blood T cells in healthy people across ages. The V gene lost 6 bases and the J gene lost 1 base, with 6 bases spanning the gap. The CDR3 has 12 residues. This clonotype was recorded at least ten times. The antigen is undetermined. General observations from the study: Estimates based on one million T cells were treated as lower bounds.

A J-beta primer mix and a sample-barcoded 5' primer were used in a second PCR of roughly 7 to 12 cycles. Carrying 12 random nucleotides, a template-switch adaptor labeled each individual cDNA molecule. TCRdb re-derived calls from the 5' RACE reads in MiXCR, one entry per CDR3 protein. In the table there are about 1 million distinct CDR3 sequences, under 30% of which are singletons. These same records also appear under a second study, on T cells of mothers and their children.

The TCR originated in a girl aged 2-15 years in good health. The chain is built from TRBV12-3 or TRBV12-4 and TRBJ1-1; D gene ambiguous. The sequencing input was blood. The DNA for the CDR3 is TGTGCCAGCAGCCAAACGAACACTGAAGCTTTCTTT. Protein sequence: CASSQTNTEAFF.